The 30 T cell receptor beta chains in this list originate from one sample, sequenced in a study of blood T cell repertoires in COVID-19 (dated by TCRdb to about 2020). The library was prepared using the immunoSEQ multiplex PCR assay. Imported from immuneACCESS, the table was reduced by TCRdb to in-frame sequences with V and J called. These copies leave out some clones; in studies compared against another copy, an unresolved V gene accounts for under half, and the cause of the remainder is not known. The sample table lists a few hundred thousand clones, 70% to 90% of them with a count of one. The ten largest clones represent about 4.1% of the sample. Sequencing input: peripheral blood. The receptors originated from a man between 45 and 60 years old with acute or convalescent COVID-19.

This sequence joins TRBV4-2 and TRBJ1-1, with a weak D call TRBD1 (6 bases). Per the germline V gene, CDR1 is LGHNA and CDR2 is YNFKEQ. The CDR3 spans 16 residues. V lost 4 bases, J lost 1 base, and 16 bases lay in between. Here the CDR3 reads CASSPGHFSRNTEAFF. The DNA of the CDR3 is TGTGCCAGCAGCCCGGGACACTTTTCCAGGAACACTGAAGCTTTCTTT.

V gene TRBV12-3 or TRBV12-4 combines with J gene TRBJ1-5; 7 nucleotides agree with TRBD1. Trimming removed 6 bases from V and 12 bases from J; junction bases left unmatched: 11. The CDR3 is made up of 13 amino acids. CDR3 DNA sequence: TGTGCCAGCAGCCCTGGACAGGCGAGATACCAGCATTTT. This gives the protein CASSPGQARYQHF.

The J gene is TRBJ2-3, the V gene TRBV11-2, with 12 positions matching TRBD1. V dropped 5 bases and J dropped 6; count of bases not matched to a gene: 9. The length of the CDR3 is 16 residues. Per germline, CDR1 SGHAT and CDR2 FQNNGV. CDR3 bases: TGTGCCAGCAGCACGGCCGGGACAGGGGGCTGGGATACGCAGTATTTT. It is translated as CASSTAGTGGWDTQYF.

The CDR3 protein is CSVERDRGRVGYTF. CDR3 nucleotide sequence: TGCAGCGTTGAACGGGACAGGGGGCGAGTAGGCTACACCTTC. The V and J genes are TRBV29-1 and TRBJ1-2, with 12 bases lining up with TRBD1. J lost 8 bases, V lost 2 bases, and 6 bases had no gene match. The germline V gene encodes CDR1 SQVTM and CDR2 ANQGSEA. The CDR3 consists of 14 residues.

The chain combines TRBV5-5 with TRBJ2-7; weak D call: TRBD2 (5 bases). Germline values: CDR1 SGHKS, CDR2 YYEKEE (reference sequence). V dropped 0 bases and J dropped 4 bases, with 11 bases sitting between them. There are 14 residues in the CDR3. CDR3 region: CASSLDHRGYEQYF. The CDR3 DNA reads as TGTGCCAGCAGCTTGGATCACAGAGGGTACGAGCAGTACTTC.

The gene calls are TRBV27 and TRBJ2-7, with D possibly TRBD2 on 5 matching bases. Germline CDR1 is MNHEY and CDR2 is SMNVEV (reference sequence). The CDR3 sequence is 15 residues long. Trimming shortened V by 2 bases and J by 3 bases, and 14 bases separated the two germline ends. The DNA for the CDR3 is TGTGCCAGCAGTTTAAAGCCAGGAAGCGGCTACGAGCAGTACTTC. Translation gives CASSLKPGSGYEQYF.

The chain carries TRBV9 and TRBJ2-1; 7 bases are shared with TRBD2. CDR3 size: 16 residues. Germline V gives CDR1 SGDLS, CDR2 YYNGEE. After removal of 3 bases from V and 2 bases from J, the junction contained 8 bases not matched to a gene. The CDR3 here is CASSARSSGTYNEQFF. The CDR3 DNA sequence: TGTGCCAGCAGCGCACGCTCAAGCGGGACCTACAATGAGCAGTTCTTC.

The sample holds one count of this clone. This rearrangement joins TRBV7-2 to TRBJ1-6; D is unclear. V was shortened by 3 bases and J by 8 bases, with 11 bases between the two germline ends. Germline values: CDR1 SGHTA, CDR2 FQGNSA. The CDR3 sequence is 14 residues long. CDR3 loop: CASSFLRSDSPLHF. In nucleotides, the CDR3 is TGTGCCAGCAGCTTCTTGAGGAGCGATTCACCCCTCCACTTT.

The chain recombines TRBV7-2 with TRBJ1-1, with D unclear. The CDR3 is made up of 14 amino acids. V was clipped by 1 base and J by 0 bases, with 6 bases between them. CDR1 is SGHTA and CDR2 is FQGNSA in the germline V gene. This CDR3 is CASSLGSMNTEAFF. The CDR3 nucleotides are TGTGCCAGCAGCTTAGGGAGCATGAACACTGAAGCTTTCTTT.

On this clone: At one end the junction does not follow the germline gene, possibly because of a read error. Within the sample, other DNA sequences also encode this same CDR3. The chain is built from TRBV2 and TRBJ2-7; 8 bases agree with TRBD1. The V gene's germline CDR1 is SNHLY and CDR2 FYNNEI. The CDR3 loop spans 14 amino acids. The CDR3 sequence is CASSGRQGTYEQYF. In nucleotides, the CDR3 is TGTGCCAGCAGTGGTAGACAGGGGACCTACGAGCAGTACTTT.

The V gene is TRBV7-6, the J gene TRBJ1-1; D is ambiguous. V was cut by 1 base and J by 1 base, with 7 bases left in between. This CDR3 region has 14 residues. Germline V lookup: CDR1 SGHVS, CDR2 FNYEAQ. CDR3: CASSLDPRNTEAFF. The CDR3 nucleotides read TGTGCCAGCAGCTTAGACCCCAGGAACACTGAAGCTTTCTTT.

This chain joins TRBV27 and TRBJ1-1; D not resolved. There are 15 residues in the CDR3. Trimming stripped 1 base from V and 11 bases from J, with 20 bases between. Germline values: CDR1 MNHEY, CDR2 SMNVEV (reference sequence). The CDR3 coding sequence is TGTGCCAGCAGTTTATTCGTGGGGAGGTCCGCTATGGCTTTCTTT. It codes for CASSLFVGRSAMAFF.

This clone was counted only a few times. This chain joins TRBV29-1 and TRBJ2-3, with no clear D. Germline V gives CDR1 SQVTM, CDR2 ANQGSEA. This CDR3 contains 15 residues. The V end was cut by 0 bases, the J end by 1 base, with 11 bases between. The CDR3 bases are TGCAGCGTTGAAGAGATTAGCAGAGGCACAGATACGCAGTATTTT. It yields the protein CSVEEISRGTDTQYF.

This chain links TRBV4-2 with TRBJ1-4; no clear D. The V end lost 0 bases, the J end lost 12 bases, and 20 bases lay between the germline ends. CDR1 is LGHNA and CDR2 is YNFKEQ in the germline V gene. The CDR3 is made up of 16 amino acids. DNA of the CDR3: TGTGCCAGCAGCCAAGATCCTTCCCGATGGCCCAATGAACTGTTTTTT. This encodes CASSQDPSRWPNELFF.

The chain carries TRBV6-5 and TRBJ1-1; 9 bases are a match to TRBD1. V shed 5 bases and J 6 bases; nucleotides not matched to a gene: 7. Germline CDR1 is MNHEY and CDR2 is SVGAGI. This CDR3 is 14 amino acids long. The CDR3 loop reads CASSLDRGVSEAFF. CDR3 DNA: TGTGCCAGCAGTCTCGACAGGGGGGTCTCTGAAGCTTTCTTT.

This CDR3 reads CASSSQGQGDNSPLHF. For the CDR3, the DNA is TGCGCCAGCAGCTCCCAGGGACAGGGTGATAATTCACCCCTCCACTTT. This chain connects TRBV5-1 to TRBJ1-6; 9 bases agree with TRBD1. The V segment lost 3 bases and the J segment 5 bases; nucleotides outside the gene matches: 6. CDR3 length: 16 residues. Germline CDR1 SGHRS, CDR2 YFSETQ. Filled out from reference TRBV5-1 and TRBJ1-6, the complete variable domain reads KAGVTQTPRYLIKTRGQQVTLSCSPISGHRSVSWYQQTPGQGLQFLFEYFSETQRNKGNFPGRFSGRQFSNSRSEMNVSTLELGDSALYLCASSSQGQGDNSPLHFGNGTRLTVT.

This sequence joins TRBV6-5 and TRBJ2-3, with 10 bases lining up with TRBD2. CDR1 is MNHEY, CDR2 SVGAGI, per germline. V was clipped by 0 bases and J by 3 bases; unmatched bases: 3. This CDR3 is 16 amino acids long. CDR3 protein: CASSYSLAGWTDTQYF. The CDR3 region has the DNA TGTGCCAGCAGTTACTCACTAGCGGGGTGGACAGATACGCAGTATTTT.

The CDR3 loop is CAIKDSISGNTIYF. The CDR3 DNA is TGTGCCATCAAGGACAGCATCTCTGGAAACACCATATATTTT. The chain carries TRBV10-3 and TRBJ1-3; possibly TRBD1 for D (6 bases). Trimming pared 7 bases from V and 0 bases from J, leaving 10 bases between. The CDR3 runs to 14 residues. CDR1 and CDR2 (germline): ENHRY, SYGVKD.

The chain couples TRBV5-1 to TRBJ1-2; 8 positions match TRBD1. V shed 4 bases, J shed 5 bases, and the junction held 10 bases outside the gene matches. CDR1 and CDR2 (germline): SGHRS, YFSETQ. The CDR3 is made up of 15 amino acids. The CDR3 DNA sequence: TGCGCCAGCAGCCCGGACAGGGCCCGAGGGTATGGCTACACCTTC. Amino acids: CASSPDRARGYGYTF. Drawing the rest from reference TRBV5-1 and TRBJ1-2, the complete variable domain is KAGVTQTPRYLIKTRGQQVTLSCSPISGHRSVSWYQQTPGQGLQFLFEYFSETQRNKGNFPGRFSGRQFSNSRSEMNVSTLELGDSALYLCASSPDRARGYGYTFGSGTRLTVV.

The chain combines TRBV5-1 with TRBJ1-4; no clear D. With 1 base removed from V and 4 bases from J, the gap between germline ends came to 5 bases. The V gene's germline CDR1 is SGHRS and CDR2 YFSETQ. The CDR3 is made up of 13 amino acids. The CDR3 sequence: CASSLYFNEKLFF. CDR3 bases: TGCGCCAGCAGCTTGTACTTTAATGAAAAACTGTTTTTT.

The CDR3 here is CASSLTGDQFREQYF. In DNA form, the CDR3 reads TGTGCCAGCAGCTTAACGGGAGACCAATTCCGCGAGCAGTACTTC. The chain combines TRBV7-3 with TRBJ2-7; TRBD2 is a possible D gene (5 bases). Germline V gives CDR1 SGHTA, CDR2 FQGTGA. The CDR3 spans 15 residues. V shed 0 bases and J shed 6 bases, with 15 bases lying between them.

The chain links TRBV5-5 to TRBJ2-5; TRBD2 aligns across 13 bases. CDR3 length equals 16 residues. Germline-derived CDR1 and CDR2 are SGHKS and YYEKEE (reference sequence). Losses at the gene ends were 0 bases for V and 7 bases for J; bases not matched to a gene: 6. CDR3: CASSLDTSGGVRTQYF. The CDR3 DNA reads as TGTGCCAGCAGCTTGGATACTAGCGGGGGGGTCCGGACCCAGTACTTC. The full variable domain, with the rest looked up from reference TRBV5-5 and TRBJ2-5, is DAGVTQSPTHLIKTRGQQVTLRCSPISGHKSVSWYQQVLGQGPQFIFQYYEKEERGRGNFPDRFSARQFPNYSSELNVNALLLGDSALYLCASSLDTSGGVRTQYFGPGTRLLVL.

V usage is TRBV19 and J usage is TRBJ1-5; D gene unclear. The germline V gene has CDR1 LNHDA and CDR2 SQIVND (reference sequence). The CDR3 covers 14 residues. Deletions cut 4 bases from V and 2 bases from J, with 9 bases between. The CDR3 region has the DNA TGTGCCAGTAGTACTAGGAGTGGCAATCAGCCCCAGCATTTT. Its protein is CASSTRSGNQPQHF.

This chain links TRBV18 with TRBJ1-1, with unresolved D. The CDR3 runs to 12 residues. CDR1 is KGHSH, CDR2 LQKENI, per germline. V dropped 6 bases and J dropped 2 bases, with 7 bases sitting between them. CDR3 protein: CASSSQNTEAFF. The CDR3, as DNA: TGTGCCAGCTCTTCCCAAAACACTGAAGCTTTCTTT.

The chain couples TRBV2 to TRBJ1-5, with 7 bases matching TRBD1. The ends lost 9 bases at V and 0 bases at J; junction bases unmatched: 5. The CDR3 totals 14 residues. Germline V gene sequence: CDR1 SNHLY, CDR2 FYNNEI. CDR3 sequence: CARDRSYSNQPQHF. In DNA form, the CDR3 reads TGTGCCAGGGACAGGAGCTATAGCAATCAGCCCCAGCATTTT.

The chain couples TRBV2 to TRBJ1-1; D not resolved. Trimming stripped 7 bases from V and 2 bases from J, with 14 bases between. The CDR3 extends over 14 amino acids. Germline loops: CDR1 SNHLY, CDR2 FYNNEI. Here the CDR3 reads CASTPQSTNTEAFF. CDR3 in DNA: TGTGCCAGCACCCCACAGAGTACTAACACTGAAGCTTTCTTT. Supplemented by reference TRBV2 and TRBJ1-1, the full variable domain reads EPEVTQTPSHQVTQMGQEVILRCVPISNHLYFYWYRQILGQKVEFLVSFYNNEISEKSEIFDDQFSVERPDGSNFTLKIRSTKLEDSAMYFCASTPQSTNTEAFFGQGTRLTVV.

This sequence joins TRBV18 and TRBJ2-7; D is unclear. Germline loops: CDR1 KGHSH, CDR2 LQKENI. V was trimmed by 3 bases and J by 6 bases, leaving 15 bases between them. This CDR3 has 14 residues. The CDR3 nucleotides read TGTGCCAGCTCACCCCGGAGCCTGGTAAGCGAGCAGTACTTC. The encoded protein is CASSPRSLVSEQYF.

The CDR3, as DNA: TGTGCCAGCAGTTACTCACGGACAGGGTTTGACGAGCAGTACTTC. Translating gives CASSYSRTGFDEQYF. The V call is TRBV6-5, the J call TRBJ2-7; 8 nucleotides line up with TRBD1. The CDR3 contains 15 residues. J gave up 5 bases and V 0 bases, and 6 bases lay outside the gene matches. CDR1 is MNHEY and CDR2 is SVGAGI in the germline V gene.

The gene calls are TRBV3-1 (or the pseudogene TRBV3-2) and TRBJ2-2; possible D gene TRBD2, 7 bases. V dropped 4 bases and J dropped 4 bases, with 13 bases sitting between them. From germline, CDR1 is LGHDT and CDR2 YNNKEL (reference sequence). The CDR3 loop spans 15 amino acids. The CDR3, as DNA: TGTGCCAGCAGCCTGAGGGGGGAGGGCACCGGGGAGCTGTTTTTT. Its translation: CASSLRGEGTGELFF.

CDR3 in amino acids: CASRQGNYAGELFF. For the CDR3, the DNA is TGTGCCAGCAGGCAGGGAAATTACGCCGGGGAGCTGTTTTTT. The V and J genes are TRBV6-5 and TRBJ2-2; TRBD1 is a possible D gene (5 bases). V lost 6 bases to trimming and J lost 6 bases, with 14 bases between them. The CDR3 loop spans 14 amino acids. In germline, CDR1 is MNHEY, CDR2 SVGAGI.